This TCR beta chain was captured by sequencing in a study of cytomegalovirus exposure and HLA in healthy donors. This clone was recorded only once. What it binds is not known. Deletions cut 0 bases from V and 4 bases from J, with 15 bases between. The germline V gene encodes CDR1 SGHAT and CDR2 FQDESV (reference sequence). This CDR3 has 16 residues. Study-level findings and limits: In all likelihood, a cluster of highly shared sequence variants was a sequencing artifact.

The PCR used 60 Vbeta and 13 Jbeta primers. TCRdb's copy holds only in-frame clones and misses some; the assay was immunoSEQ multiplex PCR. This table holds 120,000 or so clones, approximately 80% found once. This rearrangement joins TRBV11-1 to TRBJ1-1; possibly TRBD1 for D (5 bases). Sequencing was performed on PBMCs. The sequence derives from a man aged 45-65 years in good health and CMV-seropositive. The CDR3 region has the DNA TGTGCCAGCAGCTTAGCGAGGTCAGGGAGGAGCACTGAAGCTTTCTTT. This translates into CASSLARSGRSTEAFF.